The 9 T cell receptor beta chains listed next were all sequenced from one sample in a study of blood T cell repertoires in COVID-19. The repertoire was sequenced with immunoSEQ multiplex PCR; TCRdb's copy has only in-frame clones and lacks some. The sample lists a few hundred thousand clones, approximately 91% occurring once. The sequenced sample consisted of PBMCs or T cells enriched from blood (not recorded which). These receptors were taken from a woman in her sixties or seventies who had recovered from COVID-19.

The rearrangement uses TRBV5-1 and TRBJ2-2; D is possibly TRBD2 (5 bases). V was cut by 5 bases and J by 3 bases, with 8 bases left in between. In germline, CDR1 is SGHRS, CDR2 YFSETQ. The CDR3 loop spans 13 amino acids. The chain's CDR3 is CASSRGDTGELFF. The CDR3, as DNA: TGCGCCAGCAGTCGGGGAGACACCGGGGAGCTGTTTTTT. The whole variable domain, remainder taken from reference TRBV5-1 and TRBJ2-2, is KAGVTQTPRYLIKTRGQQVTLSCSPISGHRSVSWYQQTPGQGLQFLFEYFSETQRNKGNFPGRFSGRQFSNSRSEMNVSTLELGDSALYLCASSRGDTGELFFGEGSRLTVL.

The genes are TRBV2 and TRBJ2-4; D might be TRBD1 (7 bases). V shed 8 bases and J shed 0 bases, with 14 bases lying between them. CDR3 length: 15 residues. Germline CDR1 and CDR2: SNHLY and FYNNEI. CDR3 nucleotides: TGTGCCAGCGAAGCAGGGGGGCTAGCCAAAAACATTCAGTACTTC. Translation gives CASEAGGLAKNIQYF.

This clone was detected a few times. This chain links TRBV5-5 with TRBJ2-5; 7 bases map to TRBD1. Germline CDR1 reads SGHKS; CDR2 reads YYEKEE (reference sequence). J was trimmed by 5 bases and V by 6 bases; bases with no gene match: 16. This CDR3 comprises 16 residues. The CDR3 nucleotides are TGTGCCAGCATCTCCGGCAGGGGGTCCCTCCGGGAGACCCAGTACTTC. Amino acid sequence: CASISGRGSLRETQYF.

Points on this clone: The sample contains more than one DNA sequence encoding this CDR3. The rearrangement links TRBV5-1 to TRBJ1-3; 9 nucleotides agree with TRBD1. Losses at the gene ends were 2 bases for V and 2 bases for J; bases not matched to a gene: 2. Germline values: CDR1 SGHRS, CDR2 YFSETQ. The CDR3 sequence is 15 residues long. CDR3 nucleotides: TGCGCCAGCAGCTTCACAGGGGGCGCTGGAAACACCATATATTTT. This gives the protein CASSFTGGAGNTIYF. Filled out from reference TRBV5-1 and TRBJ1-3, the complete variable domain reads KAGVTQTPRYLIKTRGQQVTLSCSPISGHRSVSWYQQTPGQGLQFLFEYFSETQRNKGNFPGRFSGRQFSNSRSEMNVSTLELGDSALYLCASSFTGGAGNTIYFGEGSWLTVV.

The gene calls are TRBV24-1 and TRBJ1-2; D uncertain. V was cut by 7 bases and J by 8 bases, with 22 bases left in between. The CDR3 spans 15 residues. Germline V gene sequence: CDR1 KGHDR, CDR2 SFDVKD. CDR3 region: CATSPPGAISGGYTF. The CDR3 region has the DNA TGTGCCACCAGCCCGCCGGGAGCCATATCGGGCGGCTACACCTTC.

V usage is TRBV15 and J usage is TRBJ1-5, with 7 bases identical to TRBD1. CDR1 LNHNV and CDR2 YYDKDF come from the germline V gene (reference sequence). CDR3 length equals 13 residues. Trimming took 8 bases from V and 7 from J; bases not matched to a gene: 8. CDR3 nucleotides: TGTGCCACCTCAGGGGGGTCGGGGCAGCCCCAGCATTTT. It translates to CATSGGSGQPQHF.

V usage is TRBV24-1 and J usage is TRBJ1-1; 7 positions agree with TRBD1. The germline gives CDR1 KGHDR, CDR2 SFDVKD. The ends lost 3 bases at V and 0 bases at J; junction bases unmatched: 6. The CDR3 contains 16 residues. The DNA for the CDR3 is TGTGCCACCAGTGATGCGAGGACAGGTCTGAACACTGAAGCTTTCTTT. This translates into CATSDARTGLNTEAFF.

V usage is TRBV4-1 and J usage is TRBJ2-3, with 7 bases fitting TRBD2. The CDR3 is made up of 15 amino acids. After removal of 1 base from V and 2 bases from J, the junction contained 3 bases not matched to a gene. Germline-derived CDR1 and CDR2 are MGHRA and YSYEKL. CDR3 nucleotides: TGCGCCAGCAGCCAAGCTAGCGGAGTCACAGATACGCAGTATTTT. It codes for CASSQASGVTDTQYF.

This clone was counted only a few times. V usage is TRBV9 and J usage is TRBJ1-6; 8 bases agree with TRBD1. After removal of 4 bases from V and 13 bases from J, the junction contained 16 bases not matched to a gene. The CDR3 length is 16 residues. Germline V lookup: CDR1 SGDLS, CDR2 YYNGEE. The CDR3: CASSPELNRGLVPLHF. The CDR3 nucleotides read TGTGCCAGCAGCCCCGAACTCAACAGGGGGTTAGTCCCCCTCCACTTT. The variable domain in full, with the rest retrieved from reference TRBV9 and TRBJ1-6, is DSGVTQTPKHLITATGQRVTLRCSPRSGDLSVYWYQQSLDQGLQFLIQYYNGEERAKGNILERFSAQQFPDLHSELNLSSLELGDSALYFCASSPELNRGLVPLHFGNGTRLTVT.